This T cell receptor beta chain emerged from a study of human T cells and chemical hapten exposure. The time point: patch test 3, about 24 weeks after DPC sensitization. Treatment of the sample: therapeutic diphenylcyclopropenone sensitization with weekly scalp DPC. TCRdb re-called the RACE reads through MiXCR, storing one row per CDR3 protein. Here the sample spans about 97,000 distinct CDR3 sequences, roughly a quarter being singletons. J gave up 1 base and V 7 bases, and 6 bases lay outside the gene matches. CDR1 and CDR2 from the germline V gene are MDHEN and SYDVKM. The CDR3 length is 15 residues.

The chain has TRBV28 and TRBJ2-5; TRBD1 matches 10 bases. The sample consisted of whole blood, taken in connection with sensitization to the hapten diphenylcyclopropenone (DPC). This sequence originates from a man aged 40-49 years with alopecia areata. Some clones in this sample may be carry-over from other donors' samples. In DNA form, the CDR3 reads TGTGCCAGCAAGTTGGGGGACAGGGGCCAAGAGACCCAGTACTTC. It is translated as CASKLGDRGQETQYF.